This TCR beta chain originates from a study of cytomegalovirus exposure and HLA in healthy donors. The primer mix had 60 Vbeta and 13 Jbeta primers. Clones were sequenced by immunoSEQ multiplex PCR, and TCRdb holds only the in-frame ones, with some missing. The profile covers approximately 130,000 clones, with approximately 78% appearing a single time and about 8.6% taken by the ten largest. The germline V gene has CDR1 SGHRS and CDR2 YFSETQ. Germline trimming cut 4 bases from V and 5 bases from J; bases unmatched to any gene: 8. The CDR3 length is 14 residues. This chain uses TRBV5-1 with TRBJ2-5, with 7 bases aligning to TRBD1. Sequencing was performed on PBMCs. The clonotype comes from a woman aged 50 to 65 in good health and CMV-seropositive. The CDR3 DNA reads TGCGCCAGCAGCCCCAGGGGGTATGACGAGACCCAGTACTTC. This translates into CASSPRGYDETQYF.